This TCR beta chain was obtained from a study of T-cell memory formation after mild COVID-19. As for this clonotype: What it binds is not known.

Sample barcodes and UMIs were carried by the TCR alpha and TCR beta cDNA libraries that 5'RACE generated with constant-segment primers. TCRdb reprocessed the 5' RACE reads with MiXCR, giving one entry per CDR3 protein. The sample lists 300,000 to 400,000 distinct CDR3 sequences; 28% were seen once. Overall study findings and caveats: Later expanders leaned CD4+, whereas clones that contracted between day 15 and 85 were balanced CD4/CD8.

Germline CDR1 SGHDT, CDR2 YYEEEE. CDR3 length equals 16 residues. V shed 0 bases and J shed 6 bases, with 15 bases lying between them. The receptor comes from an adult woman who had mild COVID-19 (a few samples of this study predate the infection). Cell type and time point are not known. The chain carries TRBV5-6 and TRBJ2-2; D tentatively reads TRBD1 or TRBD2 (6 bases each). The sequenced sample consisted of PBMCs or a T cell subset sorted from them (not recorded which). The CDR3 DNA reads as TGTGCCAGCAGCTTGGCGGGAGTAGGGGGGCCCGGGGAGCTGTTTTTT. Translating gives CASSLAGVGGPGELFF.